This T cell receptor beta chain comes out of a study of OX40 agonist ivuxolimab in advanced cancers. TCRdb's table, derived via immunoSEQ multiplex PCR, lists solely in-frame clones and lacks some. This sample has approximately 130,000 clones, with just over 90% found just once. Blood sampling was done at baseline, cycle 4 day 1, and cycle 7 day 1. Points from the study as a whole: Relative to CD4+, CD8+ T cells held more expanded clones on average.

A word on this clone: Its target is not known.

This CDR3 is 15 amino acids long. V was cut by 5 bases and J by 0 bases, with 13 bases left in between. Germline values: CDR1 SGHVS, CDR2 FNYEAQ. The TCR sequence derives from an adult with an advanced solid tumor such as melanoma, head and neck, liver or kidney cancer. Sample: CD4+ or CD8+ T cells sorted from blood, taken in a trial of the OX40 agonist ivuxolimab. J is TRBJ1-2 and V is TRBV7-6; D perhaps matches TRBD1 (6 bases). The chain's CDR3 is CASSLGTNPNYGYTF. CDR3 DNA sequence: TGTGCCAGCAGCCTCGGGACAAACCCTAACTATGGCTACACCTTC.